This record concerns one T cell receptor beta chain sequence. Method: immunoSEQ multiplex PCR; TCRdb's copy keeps in-frame clones and lacks some. This sample carries 70,000 to 75,000 clones, 92% of them seen once, and the ten largest clones take approximately 2%. This entry comes from a study of T cell changes during pregnancy in multiple sclerosis. The germline gives CDR1 SGHRS, CDR2 YFSETQ. Trimming cost V 1 base and J 1 base; bases outside gene matches: 0. This CDR3 comprises 15 residues. This receptor was identified in a female donor with multiple sclerosis, enrolled in a pregnancy study. The input for sequencing was peripheral blood, taken in the second trimester of pregnancy. V is TRBV5-1 and J is TRBJ2-3; 10 nucleotides match TRBD2. CDR3 sequence: CASSLTSGGTDTQYF. CDR3 bases: TGCGCCAGCAGCTTGACTAGCGGGGGCACAGATACGCAGTATTTT.